The rows below give T cell receptor beta chains drawn from one sample of a study of T-cell reconstitution after alpha-beta-depleted transplantation in children. A single record per CDR3 protein comes from TCRdb applying MiXCR to the PCR reads. The table shows 450,000 to 600,000 distinct CDR3 sequences, with approximately 30% occurring only once. The input for sequencing was PBMCs from the stem cell graft donor, taken from the stem cell graft. The receptors were gathered from a human donor who donated a stem cell graft to a child with aplastic anemia. Both conserved end residues are part of each CDR3. Each record gives: CDR3 DNA, CDR3 protein, clone size, V gene, J gene, D gene. The D gene is left open where the match is weak. Size values are once, few and many counts, or a class for expanded clones, and some rows have none.

TGCGCCAGCACGCCCCCCACAGGGAACACCGGGGAGCTGTTTTTT	CASTPPTGNTGELFF	-	TRBV5-1	TRBJ2-2	-
TGCAGTGCTACCTCCCACGGGGGGGCGACCGGCTACACCTTC	CSATSHGGATGYTF	few	TRBV20-1	TRBJ1-2	-
TGTGCCAGCAGCTTGGGAGGCGGGAGTCCTCCATACAATGAGCAGTTCTTC	CASSLGGGSPPYNEQFF	-	TRBV5-5	TRBJ2-1	TRBD2
TGTGCCTGGAGAGAACAGGACACCGGGGAGCTGTTTTTT	CAWREQDTGELFF	-	TRBV30	TRBJ2-2	-
TGTGCCATCAGCACTAGCGGGAGCTACAATGAGCAGTTCTTC	CAISTSGSYNEQFF	few	TRBV10-3	TRBJ2-1	TRBD2
TGTGCCAGCAGCTTAGGGGTGACCGGGACAGGGACGGACTATGGCTACACCTTC	CASSLGVTGTGTDYGYTF	-	TRBV7-8	TRBJ1-2	TRBD1
TGCGCCAGCAGCCAAGAGGGCAGGGGGAATGAGCAGTTCTTC	CASSQEGRGNEQFF	-	TRBV4-3	TRBJ2-1	TRBD1
TGTGCCAGCAGTCCCCCCGGGGTGGACTATGGCTACACCTTC	CASSPPGVDYGYTF	few	TRBV7-8	TRBJ1-2	-
TGTGCCAGCAGCGCCCGGGGATCAGGGGCGGGTGGCTACACCTTC	CASSARGSGAGGYTF	-	TRBV9	TRBJ1-2	-
TGTGCCAGCAGCTTGGACAGGGAGAATGGCTACACCTTC	CASSLDRENGYTF	-	TRBV7-2	TRBJ1-2	TRBD1
TGTGCCAGCAGCGAGGACAGGGGGAATGGCTACACCTTC	CASSEDRGNGYTF	few	TRBV6-2/TRBV6-3	TRBJ1-2	TRBD1
TGTGCCAGCAGTGGAGCGGGAGGCGGGTCCTACGAGCAGTACTTC	CASSGAGGGSYEQYF	few	TRBV6-2/TRBV6-3	TRBJ2-7	TRBD2
TGCGCCAGCAGCCCGCCCACAGGCCCCACAGATACGCAGTATTTT	CASSPPTGPTDTQYF	-	TRBV4-1	TRBJ2-3	-
TGTGCCAGCAGTTACTCGGTGGGCGCTGAAGCTTTCTTT	CASSYSVGAEAFF	-	TRBV6-5	TRBJ1-1	-
TGTGCCAGCAGCCCACAACAGGGAAATGGCTACACCTTC	CASSPQQGNGYTF	-	TRBV7-2	TRBJ1-2	-
TGTGCCAGCAGCCCGGGGGCGGGGAGAGGCGATACGCAGTATTTT	CASSPGAGRGDTQYF	-	TRBV11-2	TRBJ2-3	-
TGCGCCAGCAGCTTGCAACTATCCGACATGAACACTGAAGCTTTCTTT	CASSLQLSDMNTEAFF	few	TRBV5-1	TRBJ1-1	-
TGCAGTGCTACCCCGGGCCCCAGCAATCAGCCCCAGCATTTT	CSATPGPSNQPQHF	few	TRBV20-1	TRBJ1-5	-
TGTGCCAGCAGGGCGGTGGAGAGGGACATTCAGTACTTC	CASRAVERDIQYF	few	TRBV28	TRBJ2-4	-
TGTGCCAGCTCACCTAGCTCGACAGGGGGTTTTGGTAACACTGAAGCTTTCTTT	CASSPSSTGGFGNTEAFF	few	TRBV18	TRBJ1-1	TRBD1
TGTGCCAGCAGTACCTTAAAGACAGGCTATGGCTACACCTTC	CASSTLKTGYGYTF	-	TRBV6-1	TRBJ1-2	-
TGTGCCAGTCAAGGGGGGGTGGCTCAGCCCCAGCATTTT	CASQGGVAQPQHF	-	TRBV6-2/TRBV6-3	TRBJ1-5	-
TGCAGTGCTGGCGGGACAGCCTACACTGAAGCTTTCTTT	CSAGGTAYTEAFF	-	TRBV20-1	TRBJ1-1	TRBD1
TGTGCCAGTAGCCACCCTAGCGGGAAGAAGGCAGATACGCAGTATTTT	CASSHPSGKKADTQYF	once	TRBV19	TRBJ2-3	TRBD2
TGCGCCAGCAAACAACAGGGAGCCACAGATACGCAGTATTTT	CASKQQGATDTQYF	-	TRBV5-1	TRBJ2-3	-
TGTGCCAGCAGCCAAGTTGGGACGGCCAGCTCACCCCTCCACTTT	CASSQVGTASSPLHF	-	TRBV3-1	TRBJ1-6	-
TGCAGTGCTAGGGGACCCCAGGGTTTGGATGAGCAGTTCTTC	CSARGPQGLDEQFF	-	TRBV20-1	TRBJ2-1	-
TGCGCCAGCAGGCCTAGCGGGGCTTCGGATGAGCAGTACTTC	CASRPSGASDEQYF	-	TRBV5-1	TRBJ2-7	TRBD2
TGCAGCGTTGAACAACAGCCGTACTATGGCTACACCTTC	CSVEQQPYYGYTF	-	TRBV29-1	TRBJ1-2	-